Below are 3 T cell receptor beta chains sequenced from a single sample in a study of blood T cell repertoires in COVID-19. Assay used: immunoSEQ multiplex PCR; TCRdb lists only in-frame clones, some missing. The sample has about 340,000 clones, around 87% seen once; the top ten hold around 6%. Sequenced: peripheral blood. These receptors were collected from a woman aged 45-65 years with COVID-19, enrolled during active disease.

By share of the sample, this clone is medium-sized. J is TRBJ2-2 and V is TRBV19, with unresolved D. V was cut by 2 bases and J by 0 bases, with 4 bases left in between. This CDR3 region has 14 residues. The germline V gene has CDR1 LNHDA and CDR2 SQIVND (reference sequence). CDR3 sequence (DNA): TGTGCCAGTAGTATACTAGCGAACACCGGGGAGCTGTTTTTT. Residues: CASSILANTGELFF.

CDR3 DNA: TGTGCCAGTAGTATTGTTTACACAGATACGCAGTATTTT. Protein: CASSIVYTDTQYF. The rearrangement joins TRBV19 to TRBJ2-3; D is undetermined. The CDR3 spans 13 residues. Between the trimmed V and J ends, which lost 3 bases and 2 bases, there was a span of 6 bases. The germline gives CDR1 LNHDA, CDR2 SQIVND (reference sequence).

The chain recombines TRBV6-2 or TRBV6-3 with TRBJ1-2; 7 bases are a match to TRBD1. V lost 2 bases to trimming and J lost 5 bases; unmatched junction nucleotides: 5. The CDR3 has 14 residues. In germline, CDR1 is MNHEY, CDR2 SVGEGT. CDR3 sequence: CASSYQGVLYGYTF. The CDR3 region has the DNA TGTGCCAGCAGTTACCAGGGGGTGCTTTATGGCTACACCTTC.